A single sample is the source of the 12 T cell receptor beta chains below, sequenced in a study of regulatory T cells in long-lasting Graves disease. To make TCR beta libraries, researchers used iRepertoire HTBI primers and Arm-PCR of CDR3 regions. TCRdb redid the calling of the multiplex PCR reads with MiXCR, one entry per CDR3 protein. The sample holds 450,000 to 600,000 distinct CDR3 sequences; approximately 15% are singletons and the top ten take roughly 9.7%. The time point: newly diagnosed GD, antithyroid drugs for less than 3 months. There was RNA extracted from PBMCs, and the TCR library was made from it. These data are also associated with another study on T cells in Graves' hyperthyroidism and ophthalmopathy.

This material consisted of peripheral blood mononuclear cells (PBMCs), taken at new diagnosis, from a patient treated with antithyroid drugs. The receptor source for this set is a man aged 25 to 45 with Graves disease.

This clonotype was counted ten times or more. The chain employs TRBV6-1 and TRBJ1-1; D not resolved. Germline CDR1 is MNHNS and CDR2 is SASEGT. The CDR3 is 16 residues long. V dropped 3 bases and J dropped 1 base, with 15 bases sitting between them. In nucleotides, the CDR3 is TGTGCCAGCAGTGAGGGTTGGAGCGTGGGGAACACTGAAGCTTTCTTT. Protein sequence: CASSEGWSVGNTEAFF.

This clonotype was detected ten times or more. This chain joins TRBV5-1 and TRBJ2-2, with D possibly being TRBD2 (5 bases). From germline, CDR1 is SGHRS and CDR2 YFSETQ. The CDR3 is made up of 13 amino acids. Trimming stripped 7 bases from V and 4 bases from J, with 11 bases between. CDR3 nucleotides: TGCGCCAGCTCGGGAACACTCACCGGGGAGCTGTTTTTT. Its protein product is CASSGTLTGELFF.

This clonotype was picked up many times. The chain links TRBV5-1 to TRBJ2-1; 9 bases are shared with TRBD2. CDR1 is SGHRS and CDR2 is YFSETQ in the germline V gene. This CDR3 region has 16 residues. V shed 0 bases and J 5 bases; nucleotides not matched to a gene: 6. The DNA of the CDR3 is TGCGCCAGCAGCTTGGCCGGGCGGGAGGGACACAATGAGCAGTTCTTC. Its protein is CASSLAGREGHNEQFF. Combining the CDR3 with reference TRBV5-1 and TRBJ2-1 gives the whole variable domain KAGVTQTPRYLIKTRGQQVTLSCSPISGHRSVSWYQQTPGQGLQFLFEYFSETQRNKGNFPGRFSGRQFSNSRSEMNVSTLELGDSALYLCASSLAGREGHNEQFFGPGTRLTVL.

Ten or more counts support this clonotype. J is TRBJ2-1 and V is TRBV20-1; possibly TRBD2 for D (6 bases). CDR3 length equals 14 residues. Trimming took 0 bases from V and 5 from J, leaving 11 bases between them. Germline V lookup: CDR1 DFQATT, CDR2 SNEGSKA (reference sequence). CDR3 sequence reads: CSARDPGVDNEQFF. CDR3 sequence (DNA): TGCAGTGCTAGAGACCCGGGAGTTGACAATGAGCAGTTCTTC.

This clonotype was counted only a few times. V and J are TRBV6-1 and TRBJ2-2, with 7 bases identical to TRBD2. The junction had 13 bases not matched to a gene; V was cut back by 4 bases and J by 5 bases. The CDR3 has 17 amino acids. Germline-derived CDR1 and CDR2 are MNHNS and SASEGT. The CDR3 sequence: CASSGGLAVSFTGELFF. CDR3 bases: TGTGCCAGCAGTGGAGGTCTAGCGGTTTCCTTTACCGGGGAGCTGTTTTTT.

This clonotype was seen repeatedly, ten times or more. The CDR3, as DNA: TGTGCCAGCAGTGAAACGGGGGGGCTCTACGAGCAGTACTTC. This encodes CASSETGGLYEQYF. The chain recombines TRBV2 with TRBJ2-7; 8 bases are a match to TRBD2. Germline trimming cut 2 bases from V and 3 bases from J; bases unmatched to any gene: 3. The germline gives CDR1 SNHLY, CDR2 FYNNEI. CDR3 length equals 14 residues. The full variable domain, its missing parts supplied by reference TRBV2 and TRBJ2-7, is EPEVTQTPSHQVTQMGQEVILRCVPISNHLYFYWYRQILGQKVEFLVSFYNNEISEKSEIFDDQFSVERPDGSNFTLKIRSTKLEDSAMYFCASSETGGLYEQYFGPGTRLTVT.

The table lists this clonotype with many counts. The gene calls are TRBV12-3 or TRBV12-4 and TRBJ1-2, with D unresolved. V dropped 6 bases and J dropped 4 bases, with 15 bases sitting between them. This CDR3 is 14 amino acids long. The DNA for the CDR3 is TGTGCCAGCAGGTTTAACGGCATCCCCTATGGCTACACCTTC. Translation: CASRFNGIPYGYTF.

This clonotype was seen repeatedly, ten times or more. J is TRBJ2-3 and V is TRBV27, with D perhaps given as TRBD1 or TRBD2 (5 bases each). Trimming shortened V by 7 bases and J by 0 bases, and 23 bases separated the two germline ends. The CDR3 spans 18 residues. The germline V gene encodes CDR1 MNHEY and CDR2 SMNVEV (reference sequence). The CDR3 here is CASKRDLLRYPSTDTQYF. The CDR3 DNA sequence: TGTGCCAGCAAACGGGACCTCCTGCGTTATCCTAGCACAGATACGCAGTATTTT.

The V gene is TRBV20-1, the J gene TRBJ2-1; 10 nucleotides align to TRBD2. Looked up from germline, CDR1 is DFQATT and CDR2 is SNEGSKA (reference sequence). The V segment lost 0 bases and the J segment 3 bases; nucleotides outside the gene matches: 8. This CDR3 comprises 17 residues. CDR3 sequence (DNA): TGCAGTGCTAGAGATTTGGGGACTAGCGTAGACTACAATGAGCAGTTCTTC. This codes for CSARDLGTSVDYNEQFF.

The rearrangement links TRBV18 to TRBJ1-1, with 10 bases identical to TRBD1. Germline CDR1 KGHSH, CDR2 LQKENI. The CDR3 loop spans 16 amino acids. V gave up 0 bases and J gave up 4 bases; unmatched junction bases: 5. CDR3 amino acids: CASSPPRTGGSTEAFF. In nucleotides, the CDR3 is TGTGCCAGCTCACCACCTAGGACAGGGGGGAGCACTGAAGCTTTCTTT.

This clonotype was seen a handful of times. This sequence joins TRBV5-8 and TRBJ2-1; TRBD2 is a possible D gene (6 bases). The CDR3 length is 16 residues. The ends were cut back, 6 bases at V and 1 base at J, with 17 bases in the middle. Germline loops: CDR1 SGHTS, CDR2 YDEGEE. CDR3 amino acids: CASTHRLGGSYNEQFF. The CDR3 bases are TGTGCCAGCACCCACAGACTAGGAGGGTCCTACAATGAGCAGTTCTTC. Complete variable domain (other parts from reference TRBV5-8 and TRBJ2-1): EAGVTQSPTHLIKTRGQQATLRCSPISGHTSVYWYQQALGLGLQFLLWYDEGEERNRGNFPPRFSGRQFPNYSSELNVNALELEDSALYLCASTHRLGGSYNEQFFGPGTRLTVL.

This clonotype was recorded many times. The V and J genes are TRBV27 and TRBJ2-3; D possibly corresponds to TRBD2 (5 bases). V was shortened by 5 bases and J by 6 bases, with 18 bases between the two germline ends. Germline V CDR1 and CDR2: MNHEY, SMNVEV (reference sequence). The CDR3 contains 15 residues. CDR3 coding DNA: TGTGCCAGCAGTCCGCAGCGGAGTGGTAGGGATACGCAGTATTTT. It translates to CASSPQRSGRDTQYF.